Listed here are 14 T cell receptor beta chains from one sample, sequenced in a study of T cell clones after liver transplantation. Method: immunoSEQ multiplex PCR; TCRdb's copy keeps in-frame clones and lacks some. The sample yields tens of thousands of clones, 82% seen once. Source: CD4+ T cells from blood, taken approximately 3.5 years after liver transplant. These TCRs come from a human patient who received a liver transplant. The graft donor may have contributed some T cells.

This clone has just one count. The chain recombines TRBV6-5 with TRBJ1-1, with 7 bases fitting TRBD1. The CDR3 is 15 amino acids. J gave up 3 bases and V 3 bases, and 7 bases lay outside the gene matches. Germline loops: CDR1 MNHEY, CDR2 SVGAGI. The CDR3 DNA reads TGTGCCAGCAGTTATAATGAGGGGGCGGACACTGAAGCTTTCTTT. Translating gives CASSYNEGADTEAFF.

The chain uses TRBV6-5 and TRBJ2-7, with D unclear. The germline gives CDR1 MNHEY, CDR2 SVGAGI. V lost 5 bases and J lost 0, with 14 bases in between. The CDR3 is made up of 15 amino acids. For the CDR3, the DNA is TGTGCCAGCAGTGTATCGGGCCTGCGCTCCTACGAGCAGTACTTC. This gives the protein CASSVSGLRSYEQYF.

This chain links TRBV2 with TRBJ1-5, with a possible D match to TRBD1 (6 bases). This CDR3 contains 16 residues. Germline CDR1 and CDR2: SNHLY and FYNNEI. Trimming took off 7 bases at V and 3 bases at J, with 19 bases between the two ends. This CDR3 is CASTRYGQGNNQPQHF. In DNA, the CDR3 is TGTGCCAGCACCCGTTACGGGCAGGGGAACAATCAGCCCCAGCATTTT. The full variable domain, with the rest looked up from reference TRBV2 and TRBJ1-5, is EPEVTQTPSHQVTQMGQEVILRCVPISNHLYFYWYRQILGQKVEFLVSFYNNEISEKSEIFDDQFSVERPDGSNFTLKIRSTKLEDSAMYFCASTRYGQGNNQPQHFGDGTRLSIL.

In its sample, this clone was seen once. CDR3 sequence: CATKSNRGRNTEAFF. Here the CDR3 DNA reads TGTGCCACCAAATCGAACAGGGGGCGGAACACTGAAGCTTTCTTT. The rearrangement joins TRBV2 to TRBJ1-1; 9 nucleotides match TRBD1. This CDR3 has 15 residues. Germline V lookup: CDR1 SNHLY, CDR2 FYNNEI. After removal of 10 bases from V and 1 base from J, the junction contained 10 bases not matched to a gene.

The rearrangement joins TRBV4-3 to TRBJ2-5, with 12 bases fitting TRBD2. The germline gives CDR1 LGHNA, CDR2 YSLEER. V lost 1 base to trimming and J lost 4 bases; unmatched junction nucleotides: 10. The CDR3 length is 18 residues. For the CDR3, the DNA is TGCGCCAGCAGCCAAGCATTCCTAGCGGGAGGGCCGAGAGAGACCCAGTACTTC. It is translated as CASSQAFLAGGPRETQYF.

This clone has only a few counts. This rearrangement joins TRBV23-1 to TRBJ2-4, with D perhaps TRBD1 or TRBD2 (5 bases each). TRBV23-1 is an open reading frame, and its role is uncertain. Trimming stripped 3 bases from V and 9 bases from J, with 15 bases between. The CDR3 is 14 residues long. The CDR3 is CASSHLGPRVIQYF. CDR3 bases: TGCGCCAGCAGTCATTTGGGACCCAGGGTCATTCAGTACTTC.

The CDR3 bases are TGTGCCAGCAGCCCCGGGGGTGTGTCTAACTATGGCTACACCTTC. Protein sequence: CASSPGGVSNYGYTF. This sequence joins TRBV5-4 and TRBJ1-2, with a weak D call TRBD1 (5 bases). CDR3 length equals 15 residues. Per germline, CDR1 SGHNT and CDR2 YYREEE (reference sequence). With 4 bases removed from V and 0 bases from J, the gap between germline ends came to 13 bases.

The chain has TRBV19 and TRBJ1-2; tentative D call: TRBD1 (5 bases). Per the germline V gene, CDR1 is LNHDA and CDR2 is SQIVND (reference sequence). Deletions cut 3 bases from V and 0 bases from J, with 11 bases between. The CDR3 covers 15 residues. The CDR3 DNA sequence: TGTGCCAGTAGTATTCACAACAGGCCTAACTATGGCTACACCTTC. It encodes CASSIHNRPNYGYTF.

In this sample, this clone turned up once. The V gene is TRBV9, the J gene TRBJ1-2; D unclear. V shed 0 bases and J shed 8 bases, with 11 bases lying between them. The CDR3 covers 13 residues. Germline assignment: CDR1 SGDLS and CDR2 YYNGEE. The CDR3 DNA reads as TGTGCCAGCAGCGTAGGTTGGGCTAGCGGCTACACCTTC. Translation gives CASSVGWASGYTF.

The CDR3 sequence: CASSGIASETQYF. The DNA of the CDR3 is TGTGCCAGCAGTGGAATAGCGTCAGAGACCCAGTACTTC. V usage is TRBV2 and J usage is TRBJ2-5; tentative D call: TRBD2 (5 bases). V lost 4 bases to trimming and J lost 4 bases, with 10 bases between them. Germline loops: CDR1 SNHLY, CDR2 FYNNEI. The CDR3 runs to 13 residues.

This chain uses TRBV5-6 with TRBJ2-5; D remains unclear. V lost 4 bases and J lost 4, with 17 bases in between. CDR3 length: 15 residues. Germline V gene lookup returns CDR1 SGHDT and CDR2 YYEEEE. CDR3: CASSQPWKDGETQYF. The CDR3, as DNA: TGTGCCAGCAGCCAACCCTGGAAGGATGGAGAGACCCAGTACTTC.

J is TRBJ2-7 and V is TRBV28, with a tentative D call TRBD2 (6 bases). This CDR3 comprises 15 residues. V was cut by 3 bases and J by 2 bases, with 14 bases left in between. Germline V gene data show CDR1 as MDHEN and CDR2 as SYDVKM. The chain's CDR3 is CASSFVSGNTYEQYF. The CDR3 DNA is TGTGCCAGCAGTTTTGTTAGCGGTAACACCTACGAGCAGTACTTC.

V is TRBV14 and J is TRBJ2-7; D unresolved. Trimming pared 4 bases from V and 0 bases from J, leaving 10 bases between. The CDR3 runs to 14 residues. CDR1 and CDR2 from the germline V gene are SGHDN and FVKESK. As DNA, the CDR3 is TGTGCCAGCAGCCGAAATTTACGCTCCTACGAGCAGTACTTC. Protein: CASSRNLRSYEQYF. Combining the CDR3 with reference TRBV14 and TRBJ2-7 gives the whole variable domain EAGVTQFPSHSVIEKGQTVTLRCDPISGHDNLYWYRRVMGKEIKFLLHFVKESKQDESGMPNNRFLAERTGGTYSTLKVQPAELEDSGVYFCASSRNLRSYEQYFGPGTRLTVT.

By frequency in the sample, this clone is medium-sized. The gene calls are TRBV27 and TRBJ1-5; 9 bases line up with TRBD1. Germline values: CDR1 MNHEY, CDR2 SMNVEV (reference sequence). J gave up 3 bases and V 7 bases, and 7 bases lay outside the gene matches. The CDR3 is 15 residues long. In DNA, the CDR3 is TGTGCCAGCACCAAGGGACAGGGTGACAATCAGCCCCAGCATTTT. Encoded protein: CASTKGQGDNQPQHF.